A single sample is the source of the 7 T cell receptor beta chains below, sequenced in a study of monozygotic twins with inflammatory bowel disease. TCRdb reprocessed the 5' RACE reads, keeping one entry per CDR3 protein, no DNA. The sample's table shows 330,000 or so distinct CDR3 sequences. The sample was blood. Every receptor here comes from a human donor with ulcerative colitis or Crohn's disease, or a healthy co-twin of an affected twin (not recorded which).

The V call is TRBV11-3, the J call TRBJ2-5; TCRdb gives TRBD2 as the D gene, but with no DNA this cannot be confirmed. The CDR3 spans 15 residues. The germline V gene has CDR1 SGHNT and CDR2 YENEEA. CDR3 protein: CASSLDPGPSETQYF.

V is TRBV28 and J is TRBJ2-1. Per germline, CDR1 MDHEN and CDR2 SYDVKM. The CDR3 totals 13 residues. The CDR3 region is CASSLSGYNEQFF.

V and J are TRBV5-1 and TRBJ1-4; TCRdb indicates TRBD1, and absent DNA this call remains unverified. Germline-derived CDR1 and CDR2 are SGHRS and YFSETQ. The CDR3 length is 15 residues. CDR3 sequence: CASSLGATTNEKLFF.

The chain carries TRBV28 and TRBJ2-3; checking the TCRdb D call of TRBD1 is not possible without DNA. CDR1 is MDHEN and CDR2 is SYDVKM in the germline V gene. The CDR3 spans 15 residues. The CDR3 is CASSSLRGGADTQYF.

The J gene is TRBJ2-7, the V gene TRBV5-1; TCRdb's D gene call, TRBD1, goes unchecked for lack of DNA. There are 16 residues in the CDR3. CDR1 is SGHRS, CDR2 YFSETQ, per germline. CDR3 protein: CASSTGFSGKTYEQYF.

The J gene is TRBJ2-4, the V gene TRBV5-1. Germline CDR1 and CDR2: SGHRS and YFSETQ. The CDR3 extends over 15 amino acids. CDR3 sequence reads: CASSLPAVAKNIQYF.

V is TRBV3-1 and J is TRBJ2-7; absent DNA, TCRdb's TRBD2 call cannot be checked. Germline CDR1 is LGHDT and CDR2 is YNNKEL (reference sequence). This CDR3 spans 16 amino acids. CDR3 region: CASSQDHSGRIYEQYF.